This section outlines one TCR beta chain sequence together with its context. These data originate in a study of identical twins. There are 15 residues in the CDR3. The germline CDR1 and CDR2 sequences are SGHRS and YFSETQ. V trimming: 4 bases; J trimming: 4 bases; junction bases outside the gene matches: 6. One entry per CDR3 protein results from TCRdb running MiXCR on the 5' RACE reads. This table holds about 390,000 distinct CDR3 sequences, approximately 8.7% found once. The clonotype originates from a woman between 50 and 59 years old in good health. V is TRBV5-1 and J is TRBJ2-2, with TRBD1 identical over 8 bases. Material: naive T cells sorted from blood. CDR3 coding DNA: TGCGCCAGCAGCCAGCGCAGGGGGCGCACCGGGGAGCTGTTTTTT. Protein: CASSQRRGRTGELFF.